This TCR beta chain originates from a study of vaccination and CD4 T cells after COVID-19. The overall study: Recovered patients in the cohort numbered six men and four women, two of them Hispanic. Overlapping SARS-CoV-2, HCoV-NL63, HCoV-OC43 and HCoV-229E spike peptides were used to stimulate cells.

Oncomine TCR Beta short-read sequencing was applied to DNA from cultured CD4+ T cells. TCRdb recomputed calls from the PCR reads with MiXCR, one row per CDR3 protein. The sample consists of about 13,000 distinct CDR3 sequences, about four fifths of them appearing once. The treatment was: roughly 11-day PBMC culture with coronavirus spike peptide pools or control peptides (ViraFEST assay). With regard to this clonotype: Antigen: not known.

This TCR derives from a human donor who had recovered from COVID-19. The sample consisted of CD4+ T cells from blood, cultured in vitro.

CDR3 region: CASSTWGRGRETQYF. CDR3 sequence (DNA): TGTGCCAGTAGTACGTGGGGGAGGGGGCGTGAGACCCAGTACTTC. This chain joins TRBV19 and TRBJ2-5, with D possibly being TRBD1 or TRBD2 (7 bases each). Germline lookup yields CDR1 LNHDA and CDR2 SQIVND (reference sequence). This CDR3 contains 15 residues. Trimming pared 4 bases from V and 5 bases from J, leaving 17 bases between.